Listed below are T cell receptor beta chains from one sample, sequenced in a study of blood T cell repertoires in COVID-19. Sequencing was performed with immunoSEQ multiplex PCR; in TCRdb, only in-frame clones are kept and a portion is missing. The table has 350,000 to 500,000 clones, 70% to 90% seen once. Sequenced: PBMCs or T cells enriched from blood (not recorded which). The receptors shown here come from a woman aged 18-29 years who had been exposed to COVID-19. The CDR3 runs from the conserved cysteine through the conserved F or W. Fields, in order: D gene, J gene, V gene, clone size, CDR3 protein, CDR3 DNA. D genes are given only for firm matches. Size values are once, few and many counts, or a class for expanded clones, and some rows have none.

.	TRBJ2-1	TRBV5-1	few	CASSVGTPYNEQFF	TGCGCCAGCAGCGTCGGGACTCCTTACAATGAGCAGTTCTTC
TRBD1	TRBJ1-2	TRBV28	.	CASSSTGDYGYTF	TGTGCCAGCAGTTCCACAGGGGACTATGGCTACACCTTC
.	TRBJ2-1	TRBV27	.	CASRRTNYNEQFF	TGTGCCAGCAGAAGGACTAACTACAATGAGCAGTTCTTC
.	TRBJ1-3	TRBV4-2	.	CASSQSEVRISGNTIYF	TGTGCCAGCAGCCAATCCGAGGTACGGATCTCTGGAAACACCATATATTTT
.	TRBJ1-2	TRBV7-2	.	CASSSPFHPRGSGGYTF	TGTGCCAGCAGCTCCCCCTTCCACCCAAGGGGAAGTGGGGGCTACACCTTC
.	TRBJ2-7	TRBV18	once	CASSSLNSYEQYF	TGTGCCAGCTCATCGTTAAACTCCTACGAGCAGTACTTC
TRBD1	TRBJ1-2	TRBV6-6	.	CASSRVGGQTSNYGYTF	TGTGCCAGCAGCCGAGTGGGGGGACAGACCAGTAACTATGGCTACACCTTC
TRBD2	TRBJ2-3	TRBV30	.	CAWSNSGVSTDTQYF	TGTGCCTGGAGTAATAGCGGGGTGAGCACAGATACGCAGTATTTT
.	TRBJ2-5	TRBV6-6	.	CASSRGQQETQYF	TGTGCCAGCAGCCGCGGACAGCAAGAGACCCAGTACTTC
.	TRBJ2-2	TRBV3-1/TRBV3-2	.	CASSQKASGELFF	TGTGCCAGCAGCCAAAAAGCGTCCGGGGAGCTGTTTTTT
TRBD1	TRBJ1-6	TRBV7-8	.	CASSLFPSGTASNSPLHF	TGTGCCAGCAGCTTATTCCCATCCGGGACAGCTTCAAATTCACCCCTCCACTTT
TRBD1	TRBJ1-5	TRBV20-1	.	CSASSPTGIQPQHF	TGCAGTGCTAGTTCCCCGACAGGGATTCAGCCCCAGCATTTT
.	TRBJ2-3	TRBV7-8	.	CASSLSSSRPDTQYF	TGTGCCAGCAGCTTATCGTCGTCGCGTCCGGATACGCAGTATTTT
.	TRBJ1-4	TRBV28	.	CASSQIATNEKLFF	TGTGCCAGCAGCCAAATTGCAACTAATGAAAAACTGTTTTTT
TRBD2	TRBJ2-2	TRBV13	once	CASSPTGTSGNSGELFF	TGTGCCAGCAGCCCAACCGGGACTAGCGGTAATTCCGGGGAGCTGTTTTTT
TRBD2	TRBJ2-3	TRBV10-3	.	CAISVGGGTDTQYF	TGTGCCATCAGTGTCGGGGGAGGGACAGATACGCAGTATTTT
.	TRBJ1-5	TRBV3-1/TRBV3-2	once	CASSQDNRVNQPQHF	TGTGCCAGCAGCCAAGATAACAGGGTGAATCAGCCCCAGCATTTT
.	TRBJ1-2	TRBV7-6	.	CASSLDDRLEGGYTF	TGTGCCAGCAGCCTAGATGACAGGCTAGAAGGAGGCTACACCTTC
TRBD1	TRBJ2-1	TRBV28	.	CASSFRDRVIYNEQFF	TGTGCCAGCAGTTTTAGGGACAGGGTGATCTACAATGAGCAGTTCTTC
TRBD1	TRBJ1-2	TRBV14	few	CASSQDRAGYTF	TGTGCCAGCAGCCAGGACAGGGCTGGCTACACCTTC
.	TRBJ1-1	TRBV10-2	.	CASTRQGNTEAFF	TGCGCCAGCACCCGACAAGGGAACACTGAAGCTTTCTTT
.	TRBJ2-7	TRBV5-3	once	CARSLAGGRGPASYEQYF	TGTGCCAGAAGCTTGGCCGGTGGGAGAGGGCCAGCCTCCTACGAGCAGTACTTC